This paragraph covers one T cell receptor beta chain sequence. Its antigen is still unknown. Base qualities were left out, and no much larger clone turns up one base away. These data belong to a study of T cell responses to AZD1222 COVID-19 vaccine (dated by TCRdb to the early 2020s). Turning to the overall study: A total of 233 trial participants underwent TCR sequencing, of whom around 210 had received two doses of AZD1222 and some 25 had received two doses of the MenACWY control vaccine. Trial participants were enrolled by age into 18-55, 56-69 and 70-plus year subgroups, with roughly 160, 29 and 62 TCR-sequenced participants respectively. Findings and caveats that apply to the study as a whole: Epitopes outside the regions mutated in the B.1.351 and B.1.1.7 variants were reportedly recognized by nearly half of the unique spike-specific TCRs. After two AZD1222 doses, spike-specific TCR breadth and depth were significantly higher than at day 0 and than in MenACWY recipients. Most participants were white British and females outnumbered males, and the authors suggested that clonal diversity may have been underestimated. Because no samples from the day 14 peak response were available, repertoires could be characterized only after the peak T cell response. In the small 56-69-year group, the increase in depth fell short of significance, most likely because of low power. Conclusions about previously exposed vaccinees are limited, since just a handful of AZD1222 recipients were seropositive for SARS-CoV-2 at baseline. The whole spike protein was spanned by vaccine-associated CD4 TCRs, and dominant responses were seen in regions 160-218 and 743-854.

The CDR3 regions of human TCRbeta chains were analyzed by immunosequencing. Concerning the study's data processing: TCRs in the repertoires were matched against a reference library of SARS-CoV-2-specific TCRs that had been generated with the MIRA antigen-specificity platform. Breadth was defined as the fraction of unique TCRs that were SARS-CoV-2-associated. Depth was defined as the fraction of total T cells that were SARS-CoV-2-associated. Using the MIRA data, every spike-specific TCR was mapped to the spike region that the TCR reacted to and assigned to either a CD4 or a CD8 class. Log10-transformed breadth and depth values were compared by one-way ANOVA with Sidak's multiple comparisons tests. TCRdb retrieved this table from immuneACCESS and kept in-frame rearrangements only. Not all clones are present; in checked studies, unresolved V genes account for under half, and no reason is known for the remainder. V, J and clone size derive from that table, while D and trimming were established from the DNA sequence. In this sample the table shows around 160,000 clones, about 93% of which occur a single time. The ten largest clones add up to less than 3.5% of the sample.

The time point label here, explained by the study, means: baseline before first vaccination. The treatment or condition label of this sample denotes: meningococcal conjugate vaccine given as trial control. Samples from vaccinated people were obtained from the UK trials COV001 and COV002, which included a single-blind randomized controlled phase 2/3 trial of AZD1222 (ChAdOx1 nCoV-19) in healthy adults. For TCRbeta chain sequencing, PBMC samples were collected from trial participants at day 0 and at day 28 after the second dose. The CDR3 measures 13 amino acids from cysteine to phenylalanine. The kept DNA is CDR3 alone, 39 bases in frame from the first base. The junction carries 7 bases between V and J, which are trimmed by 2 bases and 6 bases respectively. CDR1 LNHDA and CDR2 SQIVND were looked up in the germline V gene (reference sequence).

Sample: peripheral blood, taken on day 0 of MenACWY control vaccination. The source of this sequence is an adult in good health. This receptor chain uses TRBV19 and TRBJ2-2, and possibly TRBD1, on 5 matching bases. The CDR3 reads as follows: CASSIKGAGELFF. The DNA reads TGTGCCAGTAGTATAAAAGGGGCCGGGGAGCTGTTTTTT.